These 15 T cell receptor beta chains share one sample of origin, sequenced in a study of PD-1 blockade in classical Hodgkin lymphoma. Using immunoSEQ multiplex PCR, the repertoire was profiled, and TCRdb retains in-frame clones only, with some absent. Of 40,000 to 45,000 clones listed, 69% are singletons. Specified time point: cycle 4 day 1 (C4D1), after six to seven weeks of nivolumab. The patients all showed relapse after autologous stem cell transplantation, while their brentuximab vedotin exposure varied. Sample: peripheral blood mononuclear cells (PBMCs), taken before the fourth cycle of nivolumab. Receptors were obtained from a human donor with classical Hodgkin lymphoma.

As for this clone: The sample contains more than one DNA sequence encoding this CDR3. The genes are TRBV5-1 and TRBJ1-1; 8 bases align to TRBD1. This CDR3 is 15 amino acids long. V was pared by 0 bases and J by 5 bases, with 6 bases of the junction left unmatched. Germline V gives CDR1 SGHRS, CDR2 YFSETQ. CDR3 DNA sequence: TGCGCCAGCAGCTTGGCGAGCGGACAGGGAACTGAAGCTTTCTTT. Its protein product is CASSLASGQGTEAFF. The whole variable domain, filled in from reference TRBV5-1 and TRBJ1-1, reads KAGVTQTPRYLIKTRGQQVTLSCSPISGHRSVSWYQQTPGQGLQFLFEYFSETQRNKGNFPGRFSGRQFSNSRSEMNVSTLELGDSALYLCASSLASGQGTEAFFGQGTRLTVV.

This chain connects TRBV7-8 to TRBJ1-5, with D maybe TRBD1 (5 bases). Deletions cut 1 base from V and 0 bases from J, with 13 bases between. This CDR3 is built from 17 residues. In germline, CDR1 is SGHVS, CDR2 FQNEAQ. CDR3 DNA: TGTGCCAGCAGCTTAGTTCAAGGGGTCGGTAGCAATCAGCCCCAGCATTTT. Encoded protein: CASSLVQGVGSNQPQHF. The complete variable domain, with remaining parts taken from reference TRBV7-8 and TRBJ1-5, reads GAGVSQSPRYKVAKRGQDVALRCDPISGHVSLFWYQQALGQGPEFLTYFQNEAQLDKSGLPSDRFFAERPEGSVSTLKIQRTQQEDSAVYLCASSLVQGVGSNQPQHFGDGTRLSIL.

Concerning this clone itself: The limits of the CDR3 on the DNA are not certain, so only TCRdb's listed CDR3 is given. This chain uses TRBV27 with TRBJ2-1; TRBD1 is taken as the D call from the table, unchecked against the DNA. The germline V gene encodes CDR1 MNHEY and CDR2 SMNVEV (reference sequence). The CDR3 is 16 amino acids long, termini counted. Here the CDR3 reads CASSILGRISHNEQFF.

The V gene is TRBV5-1, the J gene TRBJ1-2; a weak D match, TRBD1 (5 bases). V lost 0 bases and J lost 4, with 10 bases in between. The CDR3 consists of 14 residues. Germline lookup yields CDR1 SGHRS and CDR2 YFSETQ. Here the CDR3 reads CASSLAAGTYGYTF. CDR3 bases: TGCGCCAGCAGCTTGGCGGCAGGGACCTATGGCTACACCTTC.

The rearrangement links TRBV5-1 to TRBJ2-7; no reliable D call. Deletions cut 0 bases from V and 2 bases from J, with 12 bases between. The CDR3 spans 15 residues. From germline, CDR1 is SGHRS and CDR2 YFSETQ. The CDR3 sequence: CASSLAAGAAYEQYF. The CDR3 nucleotides read TGCGCCAGCAGCTTGGCAGCAGGCGCCGCCTACGAGCAGTACTTC.

CDR3 sequence: CASSPWTGPYEQYF. The CDR3 DNA reads as TGTGCCAGCAGTCCCTGGACAGGGCCCTACGAGCAGTACTTC. The chain is built from TRBV28 and TRBJ2-7; 8 nucleotides match TRBD1. Germline loops: CDR1 MDHEN, CDR2 SYDVKM. V was pared by 5 bases and J by 2 bases, with 5 bases of the junction left unmatched. The CDR3 sequence is 14 residues long. The entire variable domain, with the rest obtained from reference TRBV28 and TRBJ2-7, is as follows: DVKVTQSSRYLVKRTGEKVFLECVQDMDHENMFWYRQDPGLGLRLIYFSYDVKMKEKGDIPEGYSVSREKKERFSLILESASTNQTSMYLCASSPWTGPYEQYFGPGTRLTVT.

This clone was observed many times. The CDR3 reads CASSQEATQETQYF. CDR3 bases: TGCGCCAGCAGCCAAGAGGCAACCCAAGAGACCCAGTACTTC. The chain recombines TRBV4-1 with TRBJ2-5; D is unresolved. Trimming removed 0 bases at V and 1 base at J, with 6 bases between. Germline lookup yields CDR1 MGHRA and CDR2 YSYEKL. CDR3 length equals 14 residues.

This clone was counted only a few times. The rearrangement joins TRBV5-1 to TRBJ2-2, with D possibly being TRBD2 (5 bases). The ends were cut back, 3 bases at V and 6 bases at J, with 12 bases in the middle. CDR1 is SGHRS and CDR2 is YFSETQ in the germline V gene. CDR3 length: 14 residues. Here the CDR3 reads CASSSPTGSGELFF. The CDR3 DNA is TGCGCCAGCAGCTCCCCAACGGGGTCCGGGGAGCTGTTTTTT.

The chain links TRBV7-9 to TRBJ1-1, with D unresolved. CDR1 SEHNR and CDR2 FQNEAQ come from the germline V gene (reference sequence). The CDR3 is 13 residues long. V shed 3 bases and J shed 8 bases, with 13 bases lying between them. The CDR3 DNA reads TGTGCCAGCAGCTTCCCGGACCAACGAGAAGCTTTCTTT. Translating it yields CASSFPDQREAFF.

The chain couples TRBV9 to TRBJ2-5; 8 positions match TRBD2. This CDR3 region has 13 residues. After removal of 3 bases from V and 5 bases from J, the junction contained 3 bases not matched to a gene. In germline, CDR1 is SGDLS, CDR2 YYNGEE. The chain's CDR3 is CASSAAGVETQYF. In DNA form, the CDR3 reads TGTGCCAGCAGCGCAGCGGGGGTGGAGACCCAGTACTTC.

The V and J genes are TRBV5-6 and TRBJ1-1, with no clear D. Trimming left V 1 base short and J 3 bases short, with 4 bases between. This CDR3 comprises 12 residues. Germline loops: CDR1 SGHDT, CDR2 YYEEEE. CDR3 in DNA: TGTGCCAGCAGCTTGCTGGACACTGAAGCTTTCTTT. Residues: CASSLLDTEAFF.

V gene TRBV28 combines with J gene TRBJ1-3; D unresolved. This CDR3 contains 16 residues. Deletions cut 1 base from V and 4 bases from J, with 14 bases between. Germline values: CDR1 MDHEN, CDR2 SYDVKM. The CDR3 is CASSLYMQPEGNTIYF. CDR3 coding DNA: TGTGCCAGCAGTTTATATATGCAGCCTGAAGGAAACACCATATATTTT.

In this sample, this clone turned up once. The junction and the germline gene differ at one end; a read error may be behind it. The sample contains more than one DNA sequence encoding this CDR3. The chain combines TRBV6-5 with TRBJ1-2, with TRBD1 as a possible D gene (6 bases). CDR3 size: 13 residues. Per the germline V gene, CDR1 is MNHEY and CDR2 is SVGAGI. CDR3 nucleotides: TGTGCCAGCAGTTACTCGGGGGCCCAGGGCTATACCTTC. Its protein is CASSYSGAQGYTF.

This chain uses TRBV5-1 with TRBJ2-5; TRBD1 agrees at 8 bases. V dropped 6 bases and J dropped 3; count of bases not matched to a gene: 13. The length of the CDR3 is 16 residues. From germline, CDR1 is SGHRS and CDR2 YFSETQ. The CDR3 sequence: CASNALLETGEETQYF. The CDR3 bases are TGCGCCAGCAACGCCTTACTTGAGACAGGGGAAGAGACCCAGTACTTC. The variable domain in full, completed from reference TRBV5-1 and TRBJ2-5, reads KAGVTQTPRYLIKTRGQQVTLSCSPISGHRSVSWYQQTPGQGLQFLFEYFSETQRNKGNFPGRFSGRQFSNSRSEMNVSTLELGDSALYLCASNALLETGEETQYFGPGTRLLVL.

This clone has a handful of counts. The CDR3 DNA is TGTGCCAGCAGCTTTGTGAACACTGAAGCTTTCTTT. Encoded protein: CASSFVNTEAFF. V and J are TRBV7-9 and TRBJ1-1, with unresolved D. V was clipped by 3 bases and J by 0 bases, with 2 bases between them. Germline lookup yields CDR1 SEHNR and CDR2 FQNEAQ (reference sequence). This CDR3 comprises 12 residues.